The rows below give T cell receptor beta chains drawn from one sample of a study of blood T cell repertoires in COVID-19. The table came from immunoSEQ multiplex PCR; TCRdb's copy has only in-frame clones and leaves some out. The repertoire consists of 140,000 to 150,000 clones, with 70% to 85% occurring once and the leading ten covering 10% to 13%. The sample comprised peripheral blood. The receptors shown here come from a man between 60 and 75 years old with active or convalescent COVID-19. Both conserved end residues are part of each CDR3. A D gene is named only where the DNA matches it firmly. Size tells how often a clone was seen (once, few, many) or the class of an expanded clone, and some rows leave it out.

>TRBV7-2|NA|TRBD2|TRBJ2-1
CASSLVVGLALNEQFF
TGTGCCAGCAGCTTAGTCGTAGGACTAGCCCTCAATGAGCAGTTCTTC
>TRBV18|once|NA|TRBJ2-2
CASSPSLAGNTGELFF
TGTGCCAGCTCACCTTCATTGGCGGGGAACACCGGGGAGCTGTTTTTT
>TRBV24-1|NA|NA|TRBJ1-2
CATSARQGSYGYTF
TGTGCCACCAGTGCCCGGCAGGGGAGCTATGGCTACACCTTC
>TRBV6-6|NA|NA|TRBJ2-3
CASSYVARKTDTQYF
TGTGCCAGCAGTTACGTGGCTAGAAAGACAGATACGCAGTATTTT
>TRBV5-8|NA|TRBD1|TRBJ1-2
CASSKMTGGWYGYTF
TGTGCCAGCAGCAAAATGACAGGGGGTTGGTATGGCTACACCTTC
>TRBV6-6|NA|TRBD1|TRBJ1-2
CASSPGQGPYGYTF
TGTGCCAGCAGTCCGGGACAGGGCCCCTATGGCTACACCTTC
>TRBV7-2|once|TRBD1|TRBJ1-2
CASSLNRGNGYTF
TGTGCCAGCAGCTTAAACAGGGGTAATGGCTACACCTTC
>TRBV10-3|once|TRBD2|TRBJ2-2
CAISDNGGGKNTGELFF
TGTGCCATCAGTGATAATGGCGGGGGGAAGAACACCGGGGAGCTGTTTTTT
>TRBV20-1|NA|NA|TRBJ2-3
CSASGEARTDTQYF
TGCAGTGCTAGTGGGGAGGCCCGCACAGATACGCAGTATTTT
>TRBV4-3|NA|NA|TRBJ2-7
CASSQEFGGTYEQYF
TGCGCCAGCAGCCAAGAATTTGGGGGGACCTACGAGCAGTACTTC
>TRBV2|once|NA|TRBJ1-2
CASSASGQLNYGYTF
TGTGCCAGCAGTGCTTCCGGACAGCTGAACTATGGCTACACCTTC
>TRBV9|NA|NA|TRBJ1-1
CASSVLVNTEAFF
TGTGCCAGCAGCGTTTTAGTGAACACTGAAGCTTTCTTT
>TRBV7-9|NA|TRBD1|TRBJ1-5
CASSHTDRGRDQPQHF
TGTGCCAGCAGCCACACGGACAGGGGGCGAGATCAGCCCCAGCATTTT
>TRBV7-6|NA|NA|TRBJ2-7
CASSLPGRAYEQYF
TGTGCCAGCAGCCTTCCTGGGCGAGCCTACGAGCAGTACTTC
>TRBV10-2|NA|NA|TRBJ1-2
CASREQGSYGYTF
TGCGCCAGCAGAGAACAGGGATCCTATGGCTACACCTTC
>TRBV2|NA|NA|TRBJ1-5
CASSPDTANQPQHF
TGTGCCAGCAGTCCGGACACCGCTAATCAGCCCCAGCATTTT
>TRBV28|NA|NA|TRBJ1-5
CASSLSQGFGSVDQPQHF
TGTGCCAGCAGTTTATCCCAGGGGTTCGGTTCAGTCGATCAGCCCCAGCATTTT
>TRBV19|NA|NA|TRBJ1-3
CASSHDRGSGNTIYF
TGTGCCAGTAGCCACGATAGGGGATCTGGAAACACCATATATTTT
>TRBV4-3|NA|TRBD2|TRBJ2-1
CASSQDSTTSGVNEQFF
TGCGCCAGCAGCCAAGATTCTACCACTAGCGGGGTGAATGAGCAGTTCTTC
>TRBV6-2/TRBV6-3|NA|NA|TRBJ1-1
CASSATVEAFF
TGTGCCAGCAGTGCGACAGTTGAAGCTTTCTTT
>TRBV5-1|once|NA|TRBJ1-1
CASSLQPDSSTEAFF
TGCGCCAGCAGCCTACAACCGGACAGCTCTACTGAAGCTTTCTTT
>TRBV20-1|NA|NA|TRBJ2-1
CSASFPGLLYNEQFF
TGCAGTGCTAGTTTCCCGGGACTCCTCTACAATGAGCAGTTCTTC